The T cell receptor beta chain under discussion was sequenced for a study of OX40 agonist ivuxolimab in advanced cancers. In the study overall: The group had a mean age of 60 years, ranged from roughly 20 to 80, and was approximately 81% male. Findings of the study overall: The CD4+ and CD8+ T cells in the blood had expanded clonally by week 6 at 0.1 to 3.0 mg/kg. CD8+ T cells (on average) carried more expanded clones than CD4+ T cells.

Here immunoSEQ multiplex PCR was the method, and the copy in TCRdb shows in-frame clones only, minus some. The sample shows 65,000 to 75,000 clones, roughly 80% of them seen only once. About this clone: As yet, its antigen is unknown.

V was cut by 6 bases and J by 5 bases, with 16 bases left in between. This CDR3 comprises 14 residues. Per the germline V gene, CDR1 is SGHTA and CDR2 is FQGNSA. The receptor's source is an adult with an advanced solid tumor such as melanoma, head and neck, liver or kidney cancer. The sample consisted of CD4+ or CD8+ T cells sorted from blood, taken in a trial of the OX40 agonist ivuxolimab. The chain employs TRBV7-2 and TRBJ2-5; D might be TRBD2 (5 bases). The CDR3 DNA reads as TGTGCCAGCAGTGCGCGAGGAGGTAGCGAGACCCAGTACTTC. This encodes CASSARGGSETQYF.